The clone carrying this TCR beta chain was seen more than once but under ten times. The second PCR ran 7 to 11 cycles with a sample-barcoded 5' primer and J-beta primers. TCRdb redid the calling of the 5' RACE reads with MiXCR, one entry per CDR3 protein. In the table there are around 1.1 million distinct CDR3 sequences, 30% to 40% of which are singletons. This sample is drawn from a study of blood T cells in healthy people across ages. The CDR3 spans 18 residues. V lost 6 bases, J lost 1 base, and 21 bases lay in between. The germline gives CDR1 MGHRA, CDR2 YSYEKL. This chain connects TRBV4-1 to TRBJ1-4; D might be TRBD1 (6 bases). The sequenced sample was blood. The source is a man aged 18 to 29 in good health. In DNA, the CDR3 is TGCGCCAGCAGAACGCCTTTAGGGCAGGGGATAACTAATGAAAAACTGTTTTTT. This encodes CASRTPLGQGITNEKLFF.